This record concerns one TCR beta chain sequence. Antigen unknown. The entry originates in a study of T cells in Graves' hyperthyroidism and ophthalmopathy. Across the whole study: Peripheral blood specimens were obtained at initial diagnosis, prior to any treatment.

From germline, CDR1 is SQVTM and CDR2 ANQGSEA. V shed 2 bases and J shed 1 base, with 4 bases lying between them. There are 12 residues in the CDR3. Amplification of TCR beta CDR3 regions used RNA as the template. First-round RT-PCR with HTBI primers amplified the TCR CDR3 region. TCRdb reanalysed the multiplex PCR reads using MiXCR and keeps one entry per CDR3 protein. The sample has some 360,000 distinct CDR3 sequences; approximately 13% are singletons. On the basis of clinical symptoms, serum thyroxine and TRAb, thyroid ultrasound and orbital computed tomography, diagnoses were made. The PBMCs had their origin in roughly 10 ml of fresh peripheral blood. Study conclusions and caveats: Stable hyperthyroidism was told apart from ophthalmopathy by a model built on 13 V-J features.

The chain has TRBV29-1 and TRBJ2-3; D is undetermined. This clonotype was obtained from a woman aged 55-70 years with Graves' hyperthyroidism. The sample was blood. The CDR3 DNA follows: TGCAGCGTTGAACAGCGCACAGATACGCAGTATTTT. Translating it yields CSVEQRTDTQYF.